This TCR beta chain was identified in a study of vaccination and CD4 T cells after COVID-19. Whole-study context: Between diagnosis and the drawing of post-COVID samples lay a median roughly 99 days (range 35 to 161). Overlapping spike peptides of SARS-CoV-2, HCoV-NL63, HCoV-OC43 and HCoV-229E were used, and cells were stimulated with them.

Sequence data for DNA of cultured CD4+ T cells were generated by the Oncomine TCR Beta short-read assay. TCRdb passed the PCR reads through MiXCR, listing each CDR3 protein once. Of around 16,000 distinct CDR3 sequences in the sample, around 50% were seen once. This CDR3 has 14 residues. The germline gives CDR1 MNHNS, CDR2 SASEGT. The germline V and J ends were trimmed by 3 bases and 6 bases, with 9 bases remaining between them. Treatment meaning: roughly 10-day PBMC culture with coronavirus spike peptide pools or control peptides (ViraFEST assay). Study-level results: Spike mono-reactivity applied to 304 of 307 vaccine-specific clones detected in convalescent patients.

Comments on this clonotype: Its antigen remains unknown.

The origin of this receptor is a human donor who had recovered from COVID-19. The rearrangement uses TRBV6-1 and TRBJ1-6, with no clear D. This sample comprised CD4+ T cells from blood, cultured in vitro, obtained before SARS-CoV-2 vaccination. In DNA, the CDR3 is TGTGCCAGCAGTGAGGGTGCGGGTAATTCACCCCTCCACTTT. This translates into CASSEGAGNSPLHF.